The T cell receptor beta chain described here comes from a study of vaccination effects on CD4 cells after COVID-19 (dated by TCRdb to 2022 to 2024). Background on the whole study: Post-vaccine samples across the study were collected a median of 72 days after the second dose, with a range of 14 to 241. In the study, cultures from other donors were sequenced using the Oncomine TCR Beta short-read assay on an Illumina iSeq 100. Altogether, over 9 COVID-19 convalescent patients and several SARS-CoV-2-naive healthy vaccine recipients made up the full study. SARS-CoV-2 spike-specific CD4+ TCR repertoires from before and after mRNA vaccination were compared in COVID-19 convalescent patients and in infection-naive vaccine recipients.

The ViraFEST assay stimulated PBMC with viral peptide pools and then used TCR sequencing to identify antigen-specific CD4+ T cell clonotypes by expansion. After about 9 days of culture, CD4+ T cells were isolated with the EasySep CD4+ T cell isolation kit. Two doses of either the BNT162b2 or the mRNA-1273 mRNA SARS-CoV-2 vaccine were administered to participants. Healthy vaccine recipients had no prior SARS-CoV-2 infection, confirmed by negative nucleocapsid antibodies before and after vaccination. A few million PBMC per well were cultured with approximately 10 ug/ml peptides in IMDM containing roughly 5% human AB serum, roughly 9.5 IU/ml IL-2 and gentamicin. Half of the culture medium was replaced with fresh IL-2-containing medium on days 3 and 7. Unless noted otherwise, every peptide stimulation condition was cultured in triplicate wells. Using Ficoll-Paque Plus gradient centrifugation, PBMC were separated from whole blood and then either used fresh or cryopreserved at -140C. The overlapping peptide pools covered the spike proteins of SARS-CoV-2 and of the common cold coronaviruses HCoV-NL63, HCoV-OC43 and HCoV-229E. Genomic DNA was extracted from cultured CD4+ T cells with the QIAamp micro DNA kit.

Library creation used the immunoSEQ multiplex PCR assay. DNA from the cultured and isolated CD4+ T cells underwent TCR beta CDR3 sequencing. The paper's data handling went like this. Non-productive TCR sequences were removed, reads were trimmed to the CDR3 region, and CDR3s of at least 7 amino acids were retained. The MANAFEST web app was used to identify antigen-specific clonotypes by comparing expansion in peptide wells with expansion in reference cultures. Positive clones required FDR<0.05 expansion versus reference and all other wells, odds ratio above 5, and frequency above 0.1% in two replicate wells. A clonotype was defined as cross-reactive if the clonotype was significantly expanded both in SARS-CoV-2 spike wells and in at least one common cold coronavirus spike condition. CDR3 similarity was assessed by Levenshtein distance with the stringdist R package, and unrooted trees were built with ape in R 3.6.1. The source is immuneACCESS, and TCRdb retained only in-frame sequences with V and J called. Part of the clones is not carried over; for the studies checked, unresolved V genes explain less than half of this, and the remainder is unexplained. The DNA gave D and trimming, while V, J and clone size come from that table. This sample is represented by about 81,000 clones; roughly 73% of them were singletons. Around 1.1% of the sample is in the top ten clones.

Measured from the cysteine to the phenylalanine, the CDR3 is 14 residues long. Only CDR3 DNA remains: 42 bases, in frame from the first base. A distance of 16 bases separates the germline ends of V and J, which lose 6 bases and 7 bases respectively. CDR1 and CDR2, looked up from the germline V gene, are MRHNA and SNTAGT. The study at large found these results: At late post-vaccination timepoints, both infection-induced and vaccine-induced clones showed marked clonal contraction, consistent with waning T cell responses. In healthy vaccine recipients, vaccine-induced clones were almost all SARS-CoV-2 mono-reactive, with only 1 of 255 cross-reactive with common cold coronaviruses. The study was limited by a small number of convalescent patients and lacked early post-infection timepoints.

This clone was seen only once. Its antigen remains undetermined. The sample holds no much larger clone one base away, and base qualities are not on file. The receptor was isolated from a human donor who received a COVID-19 vaccine. The chain is assembled from TRBV6-4 and TRBJ1-3, with a tentative D gene TRBD1 over 6 matching bases. Sequencing was performed on CD4+ T cells from PBMCs cultured with HCoV-OC43 spike peptides, taken after COVID-19 vaccination. The cell subset or site label, as the study defines it: HCoV-OC43 spike overlapping peptide pool stimulation. CDR3 sequence: CASRAQGIVNTIYF. The DNA is as follows: TGTGCCAGCAGAGCACAGGGAATTGTCAACACCATATATTTT.